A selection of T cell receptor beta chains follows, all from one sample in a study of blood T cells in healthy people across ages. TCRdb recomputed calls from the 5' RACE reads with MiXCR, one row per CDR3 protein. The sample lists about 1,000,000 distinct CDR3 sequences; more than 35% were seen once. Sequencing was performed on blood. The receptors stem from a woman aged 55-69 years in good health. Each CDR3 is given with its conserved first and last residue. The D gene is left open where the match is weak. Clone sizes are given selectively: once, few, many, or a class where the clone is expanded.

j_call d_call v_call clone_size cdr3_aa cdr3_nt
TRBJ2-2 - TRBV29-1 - CSVGFTGELFF TGCAGCGTTGGTTTCACCGGGGAGCTGTTTTTT
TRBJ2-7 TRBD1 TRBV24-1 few CATSELQQGRNEQYF TGTGCCACCAGTGAACTCCAACAGGGGCGCAATGAGCAGTACTTC
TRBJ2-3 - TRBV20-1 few CSARVGLTTDTQYF TGCAGTGCTAGGGTGGGTTTAACCACAGATACGCAGTATTTT
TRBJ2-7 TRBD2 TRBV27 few CASSSPGGPYEQYF TGTGCCAGCAGCTCACCGGGAGGCCCCTACGAGCAGTACTTC
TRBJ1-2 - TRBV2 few CASSDKGGRYGYTF TGTGCCAGCAGTGATAAGGGGGGCCGGTATGGCTACACCTTC
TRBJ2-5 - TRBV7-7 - CASSLGRTFQETQYF TGTGCCAGCAGCTTAGGACGGACGTTCCAAGAGACCCAGTACTTC
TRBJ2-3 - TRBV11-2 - CASSLGGAGIDTQYF TGTGCCAGCAGCTTGGGCGGCGCGGGCATAGATACGCAGTATTTT
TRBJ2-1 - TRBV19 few CASKERSEQFF TGTGCCAGTAAAGAACGTAGTGAGCAGTTCTTC
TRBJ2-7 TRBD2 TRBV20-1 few CSATGLAGGGVYEQYF TGCAGTGCTACGGGACTAGCGGGAGGGGGGGTCTACGAGCAGTACTTC
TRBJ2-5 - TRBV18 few CASSPTVATQYF TGTGCCAGCTCCCCGACTGTAGCGACCCAGTACTTC
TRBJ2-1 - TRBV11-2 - CASSLDPGSKEQFF TGTGCCAGCAGCTTAGATCCTGGCAGTAAGGAGCAGTTCTTC
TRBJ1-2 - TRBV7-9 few CASSQIGGAFDYGYTF TGTGCCAGCAGCCAAATAGGGGGGGCTTTCGACTATGGCTACACCTTC
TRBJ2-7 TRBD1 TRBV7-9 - CASSPPQGAKLLYEQYF TGTGCCAGCAGCCCTCCTCAGGGGGCGAAACTACTCTACGAGCAGTACTTC
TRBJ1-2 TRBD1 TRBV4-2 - CASSLPGQAQSYGYTF TGTGCCAGCAGCCTCCCCGGACAGGCCCAGAGCTATGGCTACACCTTC
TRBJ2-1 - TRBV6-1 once CASSEVADINEQFF TGTGCCAGCAGTGAAGTAGCGGATATCAATGAGCAGTTCTTC
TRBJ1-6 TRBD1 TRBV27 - CASSLLSDRGLNSPLHF TGTGCCAGCAGTTTATTGTCCGACAGGGGGCTTAATTCACCCCTCCACTTT
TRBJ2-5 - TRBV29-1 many CSVEDSTPGLETQYF TGCAGCGTTGAAGATAGTACCCCGGGGCTCGAGACCCAGTACTTC
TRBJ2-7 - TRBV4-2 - CASSQDVGACEQYF TGTGCCAGCAGCCAAGATGTGGGGGCCTGCGAGCAGTACTTC
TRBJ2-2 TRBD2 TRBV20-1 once CSALRLAGGGELFF TGCAGTGCCCTACGTCTAGCGGGTGGCGGGGAGCTGTTTTTT
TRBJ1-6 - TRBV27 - CASSLSPAVPSLHF TGTGCCAGCAGTTTATCCCCGGCCGTTCCGTCCCTCCACTTT
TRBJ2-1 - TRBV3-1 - CAGSQDAVALTNGEQFF TGTGCCGGCAGCCAAGATGCGGTAGCGTTAACCAATGGTGAGCAGTTCTTC
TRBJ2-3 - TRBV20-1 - CSAGLQYF TGCAGCGCGGGGTTACAGTATTTT
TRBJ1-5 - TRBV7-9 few CASSLESGGNQPQHF TGTGCCAGCAGCTTAGAGTCCGGGGGCAATCAGCCCCAGCATTTT
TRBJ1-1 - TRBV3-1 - CASSQVSGGAEAFF TGTGCCAGCAGCCAAGTCTCCGGGGGAGCTGAAGCTTTCTTT
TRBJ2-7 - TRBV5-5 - CASGQDSGEQYF TGTGCCAGCGGGCAGGACTCGGGCGAGCAGTACTTC
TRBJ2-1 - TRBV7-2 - CASSLAQGGRNEQFF TGTGCCAGCAGCTTAGCTCAGGGGGGACGAAACGAGCAGTTCTTC
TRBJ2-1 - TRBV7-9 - CASSSPRSWNEQFF TGTGCCAGCAGCTCCCCGAGGTCCTGGAATGAGCAGTTCTTC
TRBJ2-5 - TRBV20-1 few CSARDRREVRETQYF TGCAGTGCTAGAGATCGGCGGGAAGTCCGAGAGACCCAGTACTTC
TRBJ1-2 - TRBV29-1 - CRVVSLSYGYTF TGCCGCGTTGTTAGTCTTAGCTATGGCTACACCTTC
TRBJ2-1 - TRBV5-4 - CASSGGGTLGYNEQFF TGTGCCAGCAGCGGAGGAGGGACGTTAGGCTACAATGAGCAGTTCTTC
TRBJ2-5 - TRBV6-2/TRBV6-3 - CASSSGRGKTREQYF TGTGCCAGCAGTTCCGGGAGAGGAAAAACTCGGGAGCAGTACTTC
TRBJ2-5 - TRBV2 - CATKYGAIKETQYF TGTGCCACTAAATACGGGGCCATTAAAGAGACCCAGTACTTC
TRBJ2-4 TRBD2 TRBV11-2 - CASSLSLAGGNYNEQYF TGTGCCAGCAGCTTATCTCTAGCGGGAGGGAACTACAATGAGCAGTACTTC
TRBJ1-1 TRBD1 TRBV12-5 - CASGLELSGQGAGSTEAFF TGTGCTAGTGGTTTGGAACTATCGGGACAGGGGGCAGGCAGCACTGAAGCTTTCTTT
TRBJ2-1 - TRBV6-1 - CASSEVGRDPTYNEQFF TGTGCCAGCAGTGAAGTGGGCCGGGATCCGACCTACAATGAGCAGTTCTTC
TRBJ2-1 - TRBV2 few CASSRANEQFF TGTGCCAGCTCTCGGGCCAATGAGCAGTTCTTC
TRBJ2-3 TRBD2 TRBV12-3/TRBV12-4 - CASSFGLSGRGDTQYF TGTGCCAGCAGTTTTGGTCTAAGCGGGAGGGGAGATACGCAGTATTTT
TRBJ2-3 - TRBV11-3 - CASSRRGGTSLADTQYF TGTGCCAGCAGCCGGAGGGGCGGAACCTCACTGGCAGATACGCAGTATTTT
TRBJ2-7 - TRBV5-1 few CASSNPGSHEQYF TGCGCCAGCTCAAACCCAGGGTCCCACGAGCAGTACTTC
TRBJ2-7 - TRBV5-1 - CASSSGGGTLNYEQYF TGCGCCAGCAGCTCAGGTGGCGGGACTCTTAATTACGAGCAGTACTTC
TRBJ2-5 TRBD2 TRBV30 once CAWSHGGSQRRGETQYF TGTGCCTGGAGCCACGGCGGGAGTCAACGGAGGGGAGAGACCCAGTACTTC
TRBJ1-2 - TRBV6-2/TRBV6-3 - CASSYSMPRVLYGYTF TGTGCCAGCAGTTACTCGATGCCCAGGGTCCTCTATGGCTACACCTTC
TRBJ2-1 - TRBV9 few CASSPVATDEQFF TGTGCCAGCAGCCCCGTGGCTACCGATGAGCAGTTCTTC
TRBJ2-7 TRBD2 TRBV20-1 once CSARDFKSGGGYEQYF TGCAGTGCTAGAGACTTCAAGAGCGGGGGGGGCTACGAGCAGTACTTC
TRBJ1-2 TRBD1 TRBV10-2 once CASSGDGTGDGYTF TGCGCCAGCAGTGGGGATGGGACAGGGGACGGCTACACCTTC
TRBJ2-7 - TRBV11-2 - CASSPGGAINSYEQYF TGTGCCAGCAGCCCAGGAGGGGCTATCAATTCCTACGAGCAGTACTTC
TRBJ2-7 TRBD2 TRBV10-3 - CAIRASGGNEQYF TGTGCCATCAGGGCCTCGGGGGGAAACGAGCAGTACTTC
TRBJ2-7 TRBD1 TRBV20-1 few CSAPPDGTGAPYEQYF TGCAGTGCTCCTCCCGACGGGACAGGGGCTCCCTACGAGCAGTACTTC
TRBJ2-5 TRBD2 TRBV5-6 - CASSLVAGVQETQYF TGTGCCAGCAGCTTAGTGGCGGGGGTACAAGAGACCCAGTACTTC
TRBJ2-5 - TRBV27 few CASSPRLDQETQYF TGTGCCAGCAGTCCCAGACTCGACCAAGAGACCCAGTACTTC
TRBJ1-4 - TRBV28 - CASRATGATNEKLFF TGTGCCAGCAGGGCTACAGGAGCGACTAATGAAAAACTGTTTTTT
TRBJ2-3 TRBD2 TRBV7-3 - CASSWTSGSGTDTQYF TGTGCCAGCAGCTGGACTAGCGGGAGTGGGACAGATACGCAGTATTTT
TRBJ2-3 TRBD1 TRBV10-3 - CAISESAGGFTDTQYF TGTGCCATCAGTGAGTCGGCAGGGGGCTTCACAGATACGCAGTATTTT